This T cell receptor beta chain was retrieved from a study of T cell repertoires in cytomegalovirus infection. CDR3 size: 14 residues. Germline loops: CDR1 MNHEY, CDR2 SVGEGT. Trimming shortened V by 6 bases and J by 4 bases, and 13 bases separated the two germline ends. This clonotype showed up just once. What it recognizes is unknown. MiXCR, applied by TCRdb to the reads, yields one record per CDR3 protein. Of around 430,000 distinct CDR3 sequences listed, about 42% were seen once; the top ten hold around 45%. This sequence joins TRBV6-2 or TRBV6-3 and TRBJ2-1; D might be TRBD1 or TRBD2, each matching 5 bases. This clonotype originated in a human donor in good health (CMV status not recorded). Some clones in this sample may be carry-over from other donors' samples. The specimen was cultured PBMCs, collected from culture after CMV antigen stimulation. CDR3 region: CASRGVYPYNEQFF. For the CDR3, the DNA is TGTGCCAGCAGGGGGGTGTATCCATACAATGAGCAGTTCTTC.